This TCR beta chain comes out of a study of T cells in severe cutaneous drug reactions. Overall study context: Recruitment ran 2011 to 2018 in Taiwan, Thailand and a European registry.

Bulk and single-cell libraries used iRepertoire multiplex PCR with TCR subtype-specific primers. TCRdb re-called the multiplex PCR reads, yielding one record per CDR3 amino acid sequence without DNA. The table for this sample gives 5,000 or so distinct CDR3 sequences. Germline assignment: CDR1 KGHDR and CDR2 SFDVKD. The CDR3 covers 15 residues. Considering frequency, this clonotype is medium-sized. Sequenced patients had Stevens-Johnson syndrome or toxic epidermal necrolysis caused by carbamazepine. Sequenced material: PBMCs. The receptor comes from a human donor with a severe cutaneous adverse drug reaction. The chain links TRBV24-1 to TRBJ2-1; as DNA is missing, the TRBD2 call by TCRdb cannot be tested. The CDR3 loop is CATSRQALDYNEQFF.